This T cell receptor (beta chain) stems from a study of Ad26.COV2.S vaccination and SARS-CoV-2 variants. Only in-frame clones appear in the TCRdb table, and some are missing; sequencing was by immunoSEQ multiplex PCR. This sample carries under 550,000 clones, 90% of them seen once, and the ten largest clones take 9.5% to 15%. Trimming at V came to 4 bases and at J to 0 bases, leaving 3 bases not matched to a gene. This CDR3 is built from 16 residues. Germline CDR1 is MGHRA and CDR2 is YSYEKL. Noted treatment: about 20 received Ad26.COV2.S at low or high dose, single or two shots; roughly five received placebo; per-sample allocation not given. Day 63 after the first vaccine or placebo injection was the time point for sampling.

The sequencing used peripheral blood, collected in a trial of Ad26.COV2.S vaccine versus placebo. The chain is built from TRBV4-1 and TRBJ2-1; TRBD2 aligns across 10 bases. This TCR came from a person aged 18-65 years who received the Ad26.COV2.S COVID-19 vaccine or a placebo. The CDR3 DNA is TGCGCCAGCAGCCTGCGACTAGCGGGCTCCTACAATGAGCAGTTCTTC. Its translation: CASSLRLAGSYNEQFF.